In its sample, the clone carrying this TCR beta chain was seen a few times. This record belongs to a study of blood T cell repertoires in COVID-19. Study overall: Collection of acute and convalescent COVID-19 samples took place in the United States, Italy and Spain.

Assay: immunoSEQ multiplex PCR; the TCRdb copy retains only in-frame clones and omits some. The data contain over 250,000 clones, around 87% of them singletons. CDR1 is PRHDT, CDR2 FYEKMQ, per germline (reference sequence). The V end lost 5 bases, the J end lost 4 bases, and 12 bases lay between the germline ends. CDR3 size: 13 residues. Specimen: peripheral blood. This TCR came from a woman between 50 and 59 years old with acute or convalescent COVID-19. The chain links TRBV13 to TRBJ2-7; a possible D gene is TRBD1 (6 bases). The CDR3 reads CASSPGQQYEQYF. The CDR3 bases are TGTGCCAGCAGCCCGGGACAACAATACGAGCAGTACTTC.